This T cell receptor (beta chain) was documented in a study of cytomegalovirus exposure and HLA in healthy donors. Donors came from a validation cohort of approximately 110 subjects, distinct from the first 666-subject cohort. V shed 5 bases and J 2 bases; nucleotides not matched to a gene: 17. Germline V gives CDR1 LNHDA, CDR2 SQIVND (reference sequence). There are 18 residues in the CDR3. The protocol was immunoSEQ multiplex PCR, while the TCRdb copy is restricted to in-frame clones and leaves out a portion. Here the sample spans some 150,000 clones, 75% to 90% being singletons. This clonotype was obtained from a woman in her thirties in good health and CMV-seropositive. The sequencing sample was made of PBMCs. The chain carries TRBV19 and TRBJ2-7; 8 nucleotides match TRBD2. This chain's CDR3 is CASSYSHSWGSGTYEQYF. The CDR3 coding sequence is TGTGCCAGTAGTTACTCCCATTCCTGGGGTAGCGGGACCTACGAGCAGTACTTC.